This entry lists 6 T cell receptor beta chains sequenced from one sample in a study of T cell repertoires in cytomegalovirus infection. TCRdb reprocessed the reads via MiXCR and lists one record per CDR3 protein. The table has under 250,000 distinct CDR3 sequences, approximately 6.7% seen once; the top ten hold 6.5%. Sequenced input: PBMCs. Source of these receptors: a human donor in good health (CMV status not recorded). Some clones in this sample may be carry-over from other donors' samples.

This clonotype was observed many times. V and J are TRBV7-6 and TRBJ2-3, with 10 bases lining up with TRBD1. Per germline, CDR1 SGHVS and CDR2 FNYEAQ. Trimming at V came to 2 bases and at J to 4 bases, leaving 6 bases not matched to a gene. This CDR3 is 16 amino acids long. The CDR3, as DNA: TGTGCCAGCAGCTTAAGAGGGACAGGGGCCCCAGATACGCAGTATTTT. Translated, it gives CASSLRGTGAPDTQYF.

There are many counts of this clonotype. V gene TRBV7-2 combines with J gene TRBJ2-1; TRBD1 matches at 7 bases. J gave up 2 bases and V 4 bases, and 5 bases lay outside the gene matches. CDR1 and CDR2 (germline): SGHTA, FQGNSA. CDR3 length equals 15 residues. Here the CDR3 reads CASSYRDSTYNEQFF. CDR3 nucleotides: TGTGCCAGCAGCTACCGGGACAGCACCTACAATGAGCAGTTCTTC.

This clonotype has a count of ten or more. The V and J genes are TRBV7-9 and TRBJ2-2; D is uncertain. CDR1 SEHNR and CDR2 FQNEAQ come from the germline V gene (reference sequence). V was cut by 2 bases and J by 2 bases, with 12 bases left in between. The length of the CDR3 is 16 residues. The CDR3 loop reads CASSLTPDPNTGELFF. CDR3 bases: TGTGCCAGCAGCTTAACGCCTGATCCTAACACCGGGGAGCTGTTTTTT.

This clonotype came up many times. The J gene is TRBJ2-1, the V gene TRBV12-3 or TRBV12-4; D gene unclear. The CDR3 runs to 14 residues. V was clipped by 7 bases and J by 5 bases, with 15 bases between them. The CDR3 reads CASTHRRLNNEQFF. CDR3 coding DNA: TGTGCCAGCACCCACAGAAGGCTTAACAATGAGCAGTTCTTC.

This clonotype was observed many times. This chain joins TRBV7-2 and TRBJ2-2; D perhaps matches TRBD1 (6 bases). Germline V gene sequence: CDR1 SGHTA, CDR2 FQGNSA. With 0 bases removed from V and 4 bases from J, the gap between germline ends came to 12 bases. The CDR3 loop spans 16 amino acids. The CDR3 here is CASSLARWDTTGELFF. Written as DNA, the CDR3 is TGTGCCAGCAGCTTAGCGCGATGGGACACCACCGGGGAGCTGTTTTTT.

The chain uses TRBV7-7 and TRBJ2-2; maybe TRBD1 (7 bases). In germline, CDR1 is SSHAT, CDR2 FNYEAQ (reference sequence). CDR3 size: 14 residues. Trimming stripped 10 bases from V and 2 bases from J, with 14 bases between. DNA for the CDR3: TGTGCCACGGGGGACAGCGATAACACCGGGGAGCTGTTTTTT. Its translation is CATGDSDNTGELFF.